This T cell receptor (beta chain) was profiled in a study of regulatory T cells in long-lasting Graves disease. CDR3 size: 15 residues. Germline CDR1 and CDR2: SGHRS and YFSETQ. Time point here: newly diagnosed GD, antithyroid drugs for less than 3 months. RNA from PBMCs was the source of the TCR library. In this cohort, patients came from an endocrinology department located in Xi'an, China. CDR3 regions were amplified by Arm-PCR using iRepertoire HTBI primers to build TCR beta libraries. A single record per CDR3 protein comes from TCRdb applying MiXCR to the multiplex PCR reads. The data show about 530,000 distinct CDR3 sequences, roughly a sixth seen once. This clonotype appeared many times. One junction end does not reproduce the germline sequence, and a read error may be involved. These sequences were also reported in another study, on T cells in Graves' hyperthyroidism and ophthalmopathy. In that study: With the HTBI primer set, the TCR CDR3 went through a first round of RT-PCR.

The TCR originated in a woman aged 40-65 years with Graves disease. This specimen was peripheral blood mononuclear cells (PBMCs), taken at new diagnosis, from a patient treated with antithyroid drugs. The chain recombines TRBV5-1 with TRBJ1-5; D is possibly TRBD1 (6 bases). As DNA, the CDR3 is TGTGCCAGCAGCCCCGAGTGGGGGCGGAATCAGCCCCAGCATTTT. This translates into CASSPEWGRNQPQHF.